Each of the 21 T cell receptor beta chains below was sequenced from the same sample in a study of human T cells and chemical hapten exposure. TCRdb processed the RACE reads anew with MiXCR; each CDR3 protein has one entry. The table records about 90,000 distinct CDR3 sequences, more than 9% of them present only once. The time point here: patch test 1, 2 weeks after DPC sensitization. The treatment is: therapeutic diphenylcyclopropenone sensitization with weekly scalp DPC. The source material was whole blood, sampled in connection with sensitization to the hapten diphenylcyclopropenone (DPC). These receptors all come from a man aged 40-49 years with alopecia areata. Some clones in this sample may be carry-over from other donors' samples.

This clonotype was picked up many times. The chain carries TRBV28 and TRBJ1-4, with unresolved D. The CDR3 is 13 residues long. The germline V gene encodes CDR1 MDHEN and CDR2 SYDVKM. Deletions cut 5 bases from V and 10 bases from J, with 14 bases between. Here the CDR3 reads CASSLQGIGKLFF. The CDR3 DNA follows: TGTGCCAGCAGTCTACAAGGTATCGGAAAACTGTTTTTT.

The J gene is TRBJ2-5, the V gene TRBV6-2 or TRBV6-3, with D hard to call. This CDR3 contains 15 residues. V was clipped by 1 base and J by 1 base, with 10 bases between them. CDR1 and CDR2 from the germline V gene are MNHEY and SVGEGT. The CDR3: CASSYWLQPQETQYF. CDR3 nucleotides: TGTGCCAGCAGTTACTGGCTCCAACCCCAAGAGACCCAGTACTTC.

The rearrangement links TRBV29-1 to TRBJ2-3; D unresolved. Germline assignment: CDR1 SQVTM and CDR2 ANQGSEA. The CDR3 contains 14 residues. The V end lost 8 bases, the J end lost 4 bases, and 19 bases lay between the germline ends. CDR3 in amino acids: CSTTRASPPDTQYF. DNA for the CDR3: TGCAGCACTACCCGGGCCTCTCCCCCAGATACGCAGTATTTT.

This clonotype came up a few times. The rearrangement joins TRBV12-5 to TRBJ2-1; D is uncertain. Germline-derived CDR1 and CDR2 are LGHNT and FRNRAP. V gave up 0 bases and J gave up 15 bases, with 12 bases separating them. The CDR3 runs to 12 residues. This CDR3 reads CASGLVPKDPFF. In nucleotides, the CDR3 is TGTGCTAGTGGTTTGGTACCTAAAGATCCGTTCTTC. The full variable domain, completed using reference TRBV12-5 and TRBJ2-1, is DARVTQTPRHKVTEMGQEVTMRCQPILGHNTVFWYRQTMMQGLELLAYFRNRAPLDDSGMPKDRFSAEMPDATLATLKIQPSEPRDSAVYFCASGLVPKDPFFGPGTRLTVL.

In its sample, this clonotype was seen many times. The chain has TRBV7-2 and TRBJ1-5; D is ambiguous. The germline V gene encodes CDR1 SGHTA and CDR2 FQGNSA. This CDR3 comprises 16 residues. V was trimmed by 3 bases and J by 1 base, leaving 13 bases between them. CDR3 in DNA: TGTGCCAGCAGCTTCCACAGCCTGGGGAGCAATCAGCCCCAGCATTTT. This translates into CASSFHSLGSNQPQHF.

The rearrangement joins TRBV30 to TRBJ1-2, with no clear D. Per the germline V gene, CDR1 is GTSNPN and CDR2 is SVGIG (reference sequence). The ends were cut back, 4 bases at V and 4 bases at J, with 7 bases in the middle. This CDR3 spans 11 amino acids. The CDR3 DNA reads as TGTGCCTGGACTACAACCTATGGCTACACCTTC. Protein: CAWTTTYGYTF.

The gene calls are TRBV20-1 and TRBJ2-3; D possibly corresponds to TRBD1 (7 bases). The CDR3 runs 13 residues. The germline gives CDR1 DFQATT, CDR2 SNEGSKA (reference sequence). V was trimmed by 6 bases and J by 5 bases, leaving 15 bases between them. CDR3 sequence reads: CSARQGGKDTQYF. In DNA, the CDR3 is TGCAGTGCCAGGCAGGGGGGTAAAGATACGCAGTATTTT.

The J gene is TRBJ2-1, the V gene TRBV20-1; 8 bases agree with TRBD2. Trimming cost V 3 bases and J 0 bases; bases outside gene matches: 7. The CDR3 extends over 16 amino acids. Germline V gene data show CDR1 as DFQATT and CDR2 as SNEGSKA (reference sequence). Here the CDR3 DNA reads TGCAGTGCTAGGTGGGGCAGCGGGGGCTCCTACAATGAGCAGTTCTTC. The encoded protein is CSARWGSGGSYNEQFF.

Notes on this clonotype: A much larger clone differs from this one at a single base, so this may be a read error. It is likely a read error, because the conserved phenylalanine at the end of the CDR3 is missing. The V and J genes are TRBV5-1 and TRBJ2-5; 7 positions match TRBD2. This CDR3 contains 13 residues. Unmatched junction bases numbered 11, after V lost 6 bases and J lost 9 bases. Germline CDR1 and CDR2: SGHRS and YFSETQ. The CDR3 loop reads CASTLAIRGAQYY. CDR3 nucleotides: TGCGCCAGCACACTAGCGATCCGGGGGGCCCAGTACTAC.

A few counts support this clonotype. The chain carries TRBV20-1 and TRBJ2-5; weak D call: TRBD1 (5 bases). V was cut by 1 base and J by 5 bases, with 14 bases left in between. The V gene's germline CDR1 is DFQATT and CDR2 SNEGSKA (reference sequence). This CDR3 spans 14 amino acids. The CDR3 DNA is TGCAGTGCTAGAGGGGCAGGGAATAGTGAGACCCAGTACTTC. The encoded protein is CSARGAGNSETQYF.

The chain carries TRBV5-4 and TRBJ1-3; D is unclear. In germline, CDR1 is SGHNT, CDR2 YYREEE (reference sequence). Trimming took off 2 bases at V and 4 bases at J, with 13 bases between the two ends. The CDR3 spans 15 residues. Here the CDR3 reads CASSLKGRRGNTIYF. The CDR3 DNA reads TGTGCCAGCAGCTTAAAGGGTCGGCGAGGAAACACCATATATTTT.

The rearrangement uses TRBV24-1 and TRBJ2-1; D is uncertain. The V end lost 3 bases, the J end lost 12 bases, and 14 bases lay between the germline ends. CDR1 and CDR2 (germline): KGHDR, SFDVKD. This CDR3 is 13 amino acids long. This CDR3 reads CATSDRAPGWQFF. The CDR3 DNA follows: TGTGCCACCAGTGATCGGGCCCCTGGGTGGCAGTTCTTC.

The chain recombines TRBV6-5 with TRBJ2-1; 9 positions agree with TRBD2. Germline CDR1 reads MNHEY; CDR2 reads SVGAGI. The CDR3 contains 15 residues. Unmatched junction bases numbered 10, after V lost 5 bases and J lost 8 bases. Written as DNA, the CDR3 is TGTGCCAGCAGTGCCGGACTAGCGCGGGGGGATGAGCAGTTCTTC. It encodes CASSAGLARGDEQFF.

DNA of the CDR3: TGTGCCAGCAGCGTGGCTCTGACAGGGACTGAAGCTTTCTTT. It codes for CASSVALTGTEAFF. The chain joins TRBV5-6 to TRBJ1-1; TRBD1 matches at 7 bases. Losses at the gene ends were 4 bases for V and 5 bases for J; bases not matched to a gene: 8. The CDR3 sequence is 14 residues long. Germline values: CDR1 SGHDT, CDR2 YYEEEE.

This clonotype appeared a few times. The chain couples TRBV11-2 to TRBJ2-3; 15 bases fit TRBD2. This CDR3 region has 17 residues. CDR1 and CDR2 from the germline V gene are SGHAT and FQNNGV. Unmatched junction bases numbered 4, after V lost 5 bases and J lost 1 base. The CDR3 DNA reads as TGTGCCAGCAGCGCGGGACTAGCGGGAGGAGGCACAGATACGCAGTATTTT. As protein: CASSAGLAGGGTDTQYF.

This chain links TRBV7-9 with TRBJ2-7, with D unclear. Between the trimmed V and J ends, which lost 0 bases and 7 bases, there was a span of 13 bases. The CDR3 runs 14 residues. Germline CDR1 and CDR2: SEHNR and FQNEAQ (reference sequence). The CDR3 nucleotides are TGTGCCAGCAGCTTAGCCCCGACATGGTGGGAGCAGTACTTC. Protein sequence: CASSLAPTWWEQYF.

The chain combines TRBV28 with TRBJ2-1; D may be TRBD2 (5 bases). The V end lost 2 bases, the J end lost 4 bases, and 12 bases lay between the germline ends. This CDR3 region has 15 residues. Germline V CDR1 and CDR2: MDHEN, SYDVKM. The DNA for the CDR3 is TGTGCCAGCAGTTTAGGTGGGAGAGGGTACAATGAGCAGTTCTTC. This encodes CASSLGGRGYNEQFF.

This clonotype has at least ten counts. The chain combines TRBV27 with TRBJ1-5; 8 nucleotides match TRBD1. The CDR3 has 13 amino acids. CDR1 and CDR2 (germline): MNHEY, SMNVEV (reference sequence). V shed 6 bases and J 5 bases; nucleotides not matched to a gene: 3. The CDR3 loop is CASRDRAYQPQHF. The CDR3 bases are TGTGCCAGCAGGGACAGGGCTTATCAGCCCCAGCATTTT.

The J gene is TRBJ1-5, the V gene TRBV30; 7 bases agree with TRBD1. Germline loops: CDR1 GTSNPN, CDR2 SVGIG (reference sequence). V lost 5 bases to trimming and J lost 0 bases; unmatched junction nucleotides: 13. There are 17 residues in the CDR3. The CDR3 nucleotides read TGTGCCTGGGCTCGGGACAGAATTATTAATAGCAATCAGCCCCAGCATTTT. Protein product: CAWARDRIINSNQPQHF.

This clonotype was seen only a few times. The rearrangement joins TRBV4-1 to TRBJ1-2; D remains ambiguous. Germline V gene data show CDR1 as MGHRA and CDR2 as YSYEKL. The germline V and J ends were trimmed by 0 bases and 0 bases, with 14 bases remaining between them. The CDR3 runs to 17 residues. The CDR3 DNA reads TGCGCCAGCAGCCAAGATGTCGGGCGGGGAACTAACTATGGCTACACCTTC. This encodes CASSQDVGRGTNYGYTF.

In its sample, this clonotype was seen many times. The genes are TRBV5-4 and TRBJ2-7, with TRBD2 matching 7 bases. Germline V gene sequence: CDR1 SGHNT, CDR2 YYREEE (reference sequence). J gave up 3 bases and V 0 bases, and 6 bases lay outside the gene matches. This CDR3 contains 15 residues. CDR3 DNA: TGTGCCAGCAGCTTGGCCGGTCTAGCGGACTACGAGCAGTACTTC. Its translation is CASSLAGLADYEQYF.